This TCR beta chain was profiled in a study of radiotherapy plus CTLA-4 blockade in lung cancer. Across the study: Objective responses were recorded in about 18% of patients, with disease control recorded in about 30%. Study-level points and caveats: Among blood TCR repertoires after radiotherapy plus ipilimumab, tumor-derived clones expanded. Response was reportedly best predicted by early blood T cell clone dynamics, with interferon-beta.

This CDR3 has 15 residues. From germline, CDR1 is LNHDA and CDR2 SQIVND (reference sequence). The trim removed 5 bases at V and 0 bases at J, leaving 6 bases unmatched. Comment on this clone: What it binds is not known.

The study treated chemo-refractory metastatic non-small-cell lung cancer patients with focal radiation plus ipilimumab CTLA-4 blockade. The data were produced by immunoSEQ multiplex PCR, yet TCRdb's version contains in-frame clones alone and is incomplete. The sample yields 40,000 to 50,000 clones, roughly four fifths seen once. The sequences come from peripheral blood, collected from a patient treated with radiotherapy plus ipilimumab. V and J are TRBV19 and TRBJ2-7; TRBD1 aligns across 8 bases. The receptor was isolated from a human donor with non-small cell lung cancer who had stable disease on radiotherapy plus ipilimumab. CDR3 in amino acids: CASSLSDRGSYEQYF. CDR3 in DNA: TGTGCCAGTAGTCTGTCAGACAGGGGCTCCTACGAGCAGTACTTC.